This record looks at one TCR beta chain sequence and its context. Its antigen has not been determined. It has no much larger one-base neighbor in the sample; base qualities were not kept. Each collaborating institution followed its own protocols to collect whole blood in K2EDTA tubes. For TCRbeta analysis, collaborators shipped samples as frozen whole blood, isolated PBMCs, or DNA extracted from either of those sample types. The data belong to a study of blood T cell repertoires in COVID-19 (dated by TCRdb to about 2020). General notes on the study: Samples covering the acute and convalescent phases of COVID-19 were provided by collaborators in the United States, Italy and Spain. The prospective study material was composed of cDNA or gDNA derived from T cells, B-cell-depleted T cells, or PBMCs. Subjects who had been exposed to COVID-19, were actively infected with it, or had recovered from it provided the deeply sampled blood TCRbeta repertoires that made up the dataset. A freely available public database, intended as a resource for researchers studying the immune response to SARS-CoV-2, is where the repertoires were released. Samples came from the ongoing ImmuneRACE study (first 160 participants) plus 1,254 subjects from 6 global collaborators. Sample metadata almost always included a de-identified subject ID, COVID-19 status, age in years and sex. Where HLA class I and class II types were available, the types were taken from metadata supplied by the sample provider, not from assay-based typing. Study-level results and caveats: Clinical and demographic metadata were provided uncurated, with the amount varying by source and participant.

CDR1 and CDR2 (SGDLS, YYNGEE) derive from the germline V gene. Its CDR3 holds 15 amino acids, cysteine through phenylalanine. CDR3 DNA is the only sequence kept; it has 45 bases, read in frame from the first base. Trimming takes 2 bases off V and 7 bases off J; junction bases not matched to a gene: 7. TCRbeta CDR3 regions were amplified from genomic DNA using the immunoSEQ Assay, a bias-controlled multiplex PCR. Processing in the source paper ran as follows. Within the assay, amplification of reference gene primers was used to estimate how many nucleated cells each sample contained. Sequence reads were collapsed and filtered to measure the absolute abundance of every unique TCRbeta CDR3 rearrangement. For each sample, productive Simpson clonality was calculated as the square root of Simpson's diversity index over productive rearrangements. The clones in this table, taken by TCRdb from immuneACCESS, are in-frame only. Not every clone is retained; where verified, under half of the shortfall comes from an unresolved V gene, and the cause of the rest is unknown. For V, J and clone size, that table is used; D and trimming come from the DNA. This sample is represented by under 200,000 clones; over 75% of them were singletons. The ten top clones hold around 7% of the sample.

The material sequenced was peripheral blood. This sequence was found in a man aged 65 to 79 with active or convalescent COVID-19. Recombination joined TRBV9 with TRBJ2-1; 9 bases in the junction line up with TRBD2. Here is the DNA: TGTGCCAGCAGCGTGATAGTAGCGGGGGTTAATGAGCAGTTCTTC. Translated, this is CASSVIVAGVNEQFF. Supplemented by the reference TRBV9 and TRBJ2-1 proteins around the CDR3, the complete variable domain is DSGVTQTPKHLITATGQRVTLRCSPRSGDLSVYWYQQSLDQGLQFLIQYYNGEERAKGNILERFSAQQFPDLHSELNLSSLELGDSALYFCASSVIVAGVNEQFFGPGTRLTVL.